This TCR beta chain was sequenced for a study of blood T cells in healthy people across ages. A remark on this clonotype: One junction end does not reproduce the germline sequence, and a read error may be involved.

Then a second PCR, running about 6 to 11 cycles, was carried out with a sample-barcoded 5' primer and a J-beta primer mix. Every sample gave at least 3 million paired-end reads containing CDR3. MiXCR, applied by TCRdb to the 5' RACE reads, yields one record per CDR3 protein. The sample carries under 1,000,000 distinct CDR3 sequences, about 36% recorded once. Germline V CDR1 and CDR2: DFQATT, SNEGSKA (reference sequence). This CDR3 is built from 14 residues. Researchers isolated at least 7 million PBMCs per sample. The sample comprised blood. The TCR was taken from a man between 18 and 29 years old in good health. The V call is TRBV20-1, the J call TRBJ1-2, with D unresolved. The CDR3 DNA sequence: TGCAGTGCTAGAGTTGGTCTCCCAGACTACGGCTACACCTTC. Amino acid sequence: CSARVGLPDYGYTF.